This TCR beta chain stems from a study of T cell changes during pregnancy in multiple sclerosis. TCRdb keeps only in-frame clones here, not all; method: immunoSEQ multiplex PCR. There are 110,000 or so clones in the sample; around 93% occur only once, and 6.2% lies in the top ten. The CDR3 loop spans 14 amino acids. This specimen was peripheral blood, taken before pregnancy. The clonotype comes from a female donor with multiple sclerosis, enrolled in a pregnancy study. The chain employs TRBV12-2 and TRBJ2-7; TRBD1, the table's D call, was not compared with the DNA. TRBV12-2 is assigned pseudogene status. The CDR3 nucleotides are TGTGCAAGTCGCTTAGGGACAGCCTACTACGAGCAGTACTTC. This codes for CASRLGTAYYEQYF.